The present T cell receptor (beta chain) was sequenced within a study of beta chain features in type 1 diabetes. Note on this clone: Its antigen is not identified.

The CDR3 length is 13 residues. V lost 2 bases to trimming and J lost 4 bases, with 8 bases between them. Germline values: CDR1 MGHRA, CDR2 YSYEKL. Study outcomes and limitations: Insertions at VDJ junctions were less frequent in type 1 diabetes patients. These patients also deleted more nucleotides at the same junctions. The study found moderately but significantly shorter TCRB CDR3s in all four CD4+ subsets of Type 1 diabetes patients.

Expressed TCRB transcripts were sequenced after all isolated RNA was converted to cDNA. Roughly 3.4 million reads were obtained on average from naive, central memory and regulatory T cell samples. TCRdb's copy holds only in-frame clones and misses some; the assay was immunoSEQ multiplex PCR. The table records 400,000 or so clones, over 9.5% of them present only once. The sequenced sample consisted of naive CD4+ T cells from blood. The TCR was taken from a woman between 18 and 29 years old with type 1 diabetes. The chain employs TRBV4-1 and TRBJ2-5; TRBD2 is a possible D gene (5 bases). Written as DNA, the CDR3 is TGCGCCAGCAGCCAAACTAGGTCAGAGACCCAGTACTTC. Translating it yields CASSQTRSETQYF.